This T cell receptor (beta chain) was profiled in a study of TIL therapy for anti-PD-1-resistant metastatic lung cancer. The overall study: Median tumor mutation burden was 1.5 mutations per megabase.

The immunoSEQ assay was v3. Here immunoSEQ multiplex PCR was the method, and the copy in TCRdb shows in-frame clones only, minus some. The table lists tens of thousands of clones, around 80% of them singletons. The time point: pre-treatment sample, taken before nivolumab and TIL therapy. This clone was detected once. The CDR3 has 13 amino acids. CDR1 is SGHAT, CDR2 FQDESV, per germline (reference sequence). V shed 5 bases, J shed 4 bases, and the junction held 2 bases outside the gene matches. The chain carries TRBV11-1 and TRBJ1-5, with 7 nucleotides matching TRBD1. This TCR came from a man in his 70s with non-small cell lung cancer. Source: blood, taken at baseline. The CDR3 DNA reads as TGTGCCAGCAGCACGGACAGGAATCAGCCCCAGCATTTT. Its translation is CASSTDRNQPQHF.